The clone carrying this T cell receptor beta chain was detected a few times. Extraction and reverse transcription of RNA yielded cDNA as the sequencing template. Measured with immunoSEQ multiplex PCR; TCRdb has only the in-frame clones, and not every one. The sample has roughly 190,000 clones, over 55% seen once. V gave up 4 bases and J gave up 1 base, with 13 bases separating them. The CDR3 runs to 14 residues. Germline V gene lookup returns CDR1 SQVTM and CDR2 ANQGSEA. The data were taken from a study of CD8+ T cells in alopecia areata. Treatment defined: oral pan-JAK inhibitor, 5-10 mg twice daily. The TCR was taken from a human donor with alopecia areata. The gene calls are TRBV29-1 and TRBJ1-2; perhaps TRBD1 as D (5 bases). Sequenced material: CD4+ T cells sorted from blood, taken at week 24, from a patient treated with tofacitinib. The CDR3 DNA follows: TGCAGCGTTGTAACCGGGGCGCTTAACTATGGCTACACCTTC. As protein: CSVVTGALNYGYTF.